The 24 T cell receptor beta chains below all came from one sample that was sequenced in a study of T cell responses to AZD1222 COVID-19 vaccine. TCRdb keeps only in-frame clones here, not all; method: immunoSEQ multiplex PCR. Among some 150,000 clones listed, 80% to 95% were seen once. Sequences were derived from peripheral blood, sampled 28 days after the second AZD1222 dose. These receptors were obtained from an adult who received the AZD1222 COVID-19 vaccine.

V usage is TRBV19 and J usage is TRBJ1-1; a possible D gene is TRBD1 (6 bases). The CDR3 totals 15 residues. Germline V gene lookup returns CDR1 LNHDA and CDR2 SQIVND (reference sequence). The V end was cut by 3 bases, the J end by 3 bases, with 14 bases between. The CDR3 spells CASSMRGARYTEAFF. CDR3 coding DNA: TGTGCCAGTAGTATGAGGGGGGCGCGGTACACTGAAGCTTTCTTT.

The genes are TRBV5-1 and TRBJ1-2; D gene uncertain. The CDR3 loop spans 13 amino acids. CDR1 and CDR2 (germline): SGHRS, YFSETQ. Trimming stripped 0 bases from V and 7 bases from J, with 10 bases between. This chain's CDR3 is CASSLDSFGGYTF. For the CDR3, the DNA is TGCGCCAGCAGCTTGGACAGCTTCGGTGGCTACACCTTC.

The chain is built from TRBV6-1 and TRBJ2-5; unclear D gene. The CDR3 contains 12 residues. The ends were cut back, 2 bases at V and 2 bases at J, with 3 bases in the middle. From germline, CDR1 is MNHNS and CDR2 SASEGT. For the CDR3, the DNA is TGTGCCAGCAGTGAATGGCAAGAGACCCAGTACTTC. Translation: CASSEWQETQYF.

The rearrangement uses TRBV30 and TRBJ1-5, with D perhaps matching TRBD1 (5 bases). V lost 3 bases to trimming and J lost 2 bases, with 14 bases between them. Germline values: CDR1 GTSNPN, CDR2 SVGIG (reference sequence). The CDR3 has 15 amino acids. Here the CDR3 DNA reads TGTGCCTGGAGGGAACCAGGGTTGGGCAATCAGCCCCAGCATTTT. This sequence encodes CAWREPGLGNQPQHF.

The rearrangement joins TRBV5-1 to TRBJ2-3, with unresolved D. V lost 4 bases to trimming and J lost 2 bases, with 11 bases between them. Germline loops: CDR1 SGHRS, CDR2 YFSETQ. There are 14 residues in the CDR3. The CDR3 here is CASSPEANTDTQYF. The CDR3 bases are TGCGCCAGCAGCCCCGAAGCTAACACAGATACGCAGTATTTT.

The chain has TRBV19 and TRBJ2-7; the D gene could be TRBD1 or TRBD2 (5 bases each). Trimming shortened V by 3 bases and J by 3 bases, and 15 bases separated the two germline ends. The CDR3 is 15 residues long. The germline V gene encodes CDR1 LNHDA and CDR2 SQIVND (reference sequence). CDR3 DNA sequence: TGTGCCAGTAGTATGTTAGGGGACGGTGACTACGAGCAGTACTTC. Protein sequence: CASSMLGDGDYEQYF.

The rearrangement links TRBV4-1 to TRBJ2-1; TRBD2 might be the D (5 bases). This CDR3 is 17 amino acids long. CDR1 and CDR2 (germline): MGHRA, YSYEKL. The V end lost 3 bases, the J end lost 0 bases, and 15 bases lay between the germline ends. This chain's CDR3 is CASSHPIVRGSYNEQFF. CDR3 nucleotides: TGCGCCAGCAGCCACCCCATCGTCCGGGGCTCCTACAATGAGCAGTTCTTC.

This chain uses TRBV27 with TRBJ2-2; D assignment may be TRBD1 or TRBD2 (5 bases each). Trimming left V 6 bases short and J 11 bases short, with 19 bases between. The CDR3 has 14 residues. Germline values: CDR1 MNHEY, CDR2 SMNVEV (reference sequence). The CDR3 DNA sequence: TGTGCCAGCAGGCCGGGACGCCGTATGGCTGAGCTGTTTTTT. Translated, it gives CASRPGRRMAELFF.

This rearrangement joins TRBV3-1 (or the pseudogene TRBV3-2) to TRBJ1-6, with 7 bases aligning to TRBD1. The trim removed 0 bases at V and 9 bases at J, leaving 5 bases unmatched. Germline loops: CDR1 LGHDT, CDR2 YNNKEL (reference sequence). This CDR3 is built from 15 residues. DNA for the CDR3: TGTGCCAGCAGCCAAGAGCGACAGGGCACTTCACCCCTCCACTTT. It is translated as CASSQERQGTSPLHF.

The chain uses TRBV10-3 and TRBJ2-1, with 11 bases lining up with TRBD2. Trimming cost V 6 bases and J 0 bases; bases outside gene matches: 4. Per the germline V gene, CDR1 is ENHRY and CDR2 is SYGVKD. The CDR3 has 16 residues. CDR3 bases: TGTGCCATCAGGGGACTAGCGGAAAGCTCCTACAATGAGCAGTTCTTC. This codes for CAIRGLAESSYNEQFF.

The V call is TRBV11-3, the J call TRBJ1-1, with D perhaps matching TRBD1 (5 bases). Germline V gene lookup returns CDR1 SGHNT and CDR2 YENEEA. The CDR3 has 14 residues. Deletions cut 3 bases from V and 2 bases from J, with 10 bases between. This CDR3 is CASSFWGGNTEAFF. In DNA form, the CDR3 reads TGTGCCAGCAGCTTCTGGGGGGGTAACACTGAAGCTTTCTTT. The full variable domain, in which reference TRBV11-3 and TRBJ1-1 provide the parts outside the CDR3, is EAGVVQSPRYKIIEKKQPVAFWCNPISGHNTLYWYLQNLGQGPELLIRYENEEAVDDSQLPKDRFSAERLKGVDSTLKIQPAELGDSAVYLCASSFWGGNTEAFFGQGTRLTVV.

The count of this clone is one. The rearrangement uses TRBV27 and TRBJ2-5, with a possible D match to TRBD1 (8 bases). The CDR3 covers 15 residues. The V and J ends lost 1 base and 5 bases respectively, with 14 bases between them. The germline V gene has CDR1 MNHEY and CDR2 SMNVEV (reference sequence). The CDR3 DNA reads TGTGCCAGCAGTTTATACAGGGGGGGAATGGAGACCCAGTACTTC. Amino acids: CASSLYRGGMETQYF.

V and J are TRBV14 and TRBJ2-1; D may be TRBD2 (5 bases). Germline V CDR1 and CDR2: SGHDN, FVKESK. V lost 5 bases, J lost 9 bases, and 14 bases lay in between. The CDR3 is made up of 13 amino acids. DNA for the CDR3: TGTGCCAGCAGCTCTAGAGGGCTAGGTGAGCAGTTCTTC. This gives the protein CASSSRGLGEQFF.

This chain joins TRBV11-2 and TRBJ2-7; D not resolved. The V gene's germline CDR1 is SGHAT and CDR2 FQNNGV. This CDR3 contains 15 residues. V lost 1 base and J 2 bases, leaving 12 bases between the germline ends. CDR3 in amino acids: CASSLAPGRAYEQYF. CDR3 sequence (DNA): TGTGCCAGCAGCTTAGCTCCCGGTCGAGCCTACGAGCAGTACTTC.

The chain couples TRBV24-1 to TRBJ2-3, with unresolved D. Germline V gives CDR1 KGHDR, CDR2 SFDVKD. The CDR3 consists of 15 residues. The V and J ends lost 4 bases and 1 base respectively, with 11 bases between them. The CDR3 DNA reads as TGTGCCACCAGTGACCGTAGCAGAGGCACAGATACGCAGTATTTT. This gives the protein CATSDRSRGTDTQYF.

CDR3 coding DNA: TGTGCCTGGACCTATTTAAGGGGTCGAGCCACTGAAGCTTTCTTT. This sequence encodes CAWTYLRGRATEAFF. The chain combines TRBV30 with TRBJ1-1, with D possibly matching TRBD1 (5 bases). Deletions cut 4 bases from V and 4 bases from J, with 19 bases between. The CDR3 has 15 amino acids. CDR1 and CDR2 (germline): GTSNPN, SVGIG (reference sequence).

Concerning this clone: Other nucleotide sequences in the sample specify the same CDR3. The rearrangement links TRBV30 to TRBJ1-4; D ambiguous. Trimming cost V 0 bases and J 7 bases, with 12 bases left between them. There are 14 residues in the CDR3. The germline CDR1 and CDR2 sequences are GTSNPN and SVGIG (reference sequence). Written as DNA, the CDR3 is TGTGCCTGGAGTGTCTCCGGTGCGGGTGAAAAACTGTTTTTT. Translation gives CAWSVSGAGEKLFF.

This chain connects TRBV7-9 to TRBJ1-1; D is perhaps TRBD1 (5 bases). This CDR3 comprises 14 residues. The germline V and J ends were trimmed by 5 bases and 0 bases, with 10 bases remaining between them. The germline CDR1 and CDR2 sequences are SEHNR and FQNEAQ (reference sequence). CDR3 in amino acids: CASSPRAVNTEAFF. In nucleotides, the CDR3 is TGTGCCAGCAGCCCCAGGGCGGTGAACACTGAAGCTTTCTTT.

The rearrangement uses TRBV2 and TRBJ2-2; TRBD1 might be the D (5 bases). Germline V gene data show CDR1 as SNHLY and CDR2 as FYNNEI. Trimming removed 4 bases at V and 5 bases at J, with 8 bases between. This CDR3 has 13 amino acids. The CDR3 DNA sequence: TGTGCCAGCAGTGGACAGACAACCGGGGAGCTGTTTTTT. It translates to CASSGQTTGELFF.

The chain carries TRBV4-2 and TRBJ2-1; 9 bases map to TRBD2. CDR3 length equals 19 residues. J lost 0 bases, V lost 0 bases, and 9 bases had no gene match. In germline, CDR1 is LGHNA, CDR2 YNFKEQ. CDR3 residues: CASSQEGSGSPYSYNEQFF. The CDR3 DNA follows: TGTGCCAGCAGCCAAGAAGGTAGCGGGAGCCCCTACTCCTACAATGAGCAGTTCTTC.

The gene calls are TRBV19 and TRBJ1-5; D unclear. V was pared by 7 bases and J by 3 bases, with 16 bases between. Germline-derived CDR1 and CDR2 are LNHDA and SQIVND (reference sequence). There are 15 residues in the CDR3. The CDR3 loop is CASTIQDGNNQPQHF. The CDR3, as DNA: TGTGCCAGTACCATTCAGGACGGTAACAATCAGCCCCAGCATTTT.

This chain connects TRBV2 to TRBJ2-7; TRBD1 aligns across 9 bases. Germline values: CDR1 SNHLY, CDR2 FYNNEI. The CDR3 is made up of 20 amino acids. With V trimmed by 2 bases and J by 6 bases, 23 bases remained unmatched. The CDR3 nucleotides read TGTGCCAGCAGTGAATTTGAATCGAACGATGTCGGGACAGGGCGGTCCGAGCAGTACTTC. This codes for CASSEFESNDVGTGRSEQYF.

This rearrangement joins TRBV29-1 to TRBJ1-5; 10 bases agree with TRBD1. The V gene end was trimmed by 4 bases and the J gene end by 6 bases; junction bases not matched to a gene: 6. The CDR3 spans 14 residues. The germline V gene has CDR1 SQVTM and CDR2 ANQGSEA. The CDR3 here is CSVAGTGEGQPQHF. In nucleotides, the CDR3 is TGCAGCGTTGCCGGGACAGGGGAAGGTCAGCCCCAGCATTTT.

The genes are TRBV18 and TRBJ1-5, with 7 bases fitting TRBD1. Germline CDR1 KGHSH, CDR2 LQKENI. With 6 bases clipped from V and 5 bases from J, the junction kept 4 bases outside the gene matches. The CDR3 extends over 13 amino acids. The CDR3 nucleotides are TGTGCCAGCTCCGACACAGGGGATCAGCCCCAGCATTTT. It yields the protein CASSDTGDQPQHF.